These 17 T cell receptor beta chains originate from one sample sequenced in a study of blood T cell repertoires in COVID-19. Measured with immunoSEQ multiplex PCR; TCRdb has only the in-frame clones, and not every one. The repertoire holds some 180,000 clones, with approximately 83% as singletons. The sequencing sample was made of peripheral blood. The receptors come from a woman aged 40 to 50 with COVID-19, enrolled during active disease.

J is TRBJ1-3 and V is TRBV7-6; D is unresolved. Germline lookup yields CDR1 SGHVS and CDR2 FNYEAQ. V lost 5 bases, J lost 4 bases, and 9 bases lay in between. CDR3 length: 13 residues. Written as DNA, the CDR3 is TGTGCCAGCAGCGTGGACTTGGGAAACACCATATATTTT. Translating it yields CASSVDLGNTIYF.

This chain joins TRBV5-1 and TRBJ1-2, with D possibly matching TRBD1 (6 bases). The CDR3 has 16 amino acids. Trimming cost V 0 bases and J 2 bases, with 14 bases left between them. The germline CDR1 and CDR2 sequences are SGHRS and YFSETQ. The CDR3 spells CASSLALQGANYGYTF. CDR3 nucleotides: TGCGCCAGCAGCTTGGCCCTACAGGGTGCCAACTATGGCTACACCTTC. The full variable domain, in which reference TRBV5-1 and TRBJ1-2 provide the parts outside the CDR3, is KAGVTQTPRYLIKTRGQQVTLSCSPISGHRSVSWYQQTPGQGLQFLFEYFSETQRNKGNFPGRFSGRQFSNSRSEMNVSTLELGDSALYLCASSLALQGANYGYTFGSGTRLTVV.

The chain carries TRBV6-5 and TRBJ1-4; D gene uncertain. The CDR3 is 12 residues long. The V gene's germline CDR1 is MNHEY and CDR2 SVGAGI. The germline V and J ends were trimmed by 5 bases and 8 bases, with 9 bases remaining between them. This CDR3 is CASSRLREKLFF. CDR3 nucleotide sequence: TGTGCCAGCAGTCGCCTGCGGGAAAAACTGTTTTTT.

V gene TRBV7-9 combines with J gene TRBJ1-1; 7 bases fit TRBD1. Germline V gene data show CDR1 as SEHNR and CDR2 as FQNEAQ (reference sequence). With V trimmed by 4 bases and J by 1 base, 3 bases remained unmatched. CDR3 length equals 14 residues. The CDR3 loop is CASSYRTGNTEAFF. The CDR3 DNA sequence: TGTGCCAGCAGCTACCGGACAGGGAACACTGAAGCTTTCTTT. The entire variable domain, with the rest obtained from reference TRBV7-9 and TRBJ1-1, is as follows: DTGVSQNPRHKITKRGQNVTFRCDPISEHNRLYWYRQTLGQGPEFLTYFQNEAQLEKSRLLSDRFSAERPKGSFSTLEIQRTEQGDSAMYLCASSYRTGNTEAFFGQGTRLTVV.

DNA of the CDR3: TGTGCCAGCAGCCGCCGAGACAGGGTGTTTGGTCAGCCCCAGCATTTT. This encodes CASSRRDRVFGQPQHF. This rearrangement joins TRBV7-7 to TRBJ1-5; 7 nucleotides align to TRBD1. Looked up from germline, CDR1 is SSHAT and CDR2 is FNYEAQ (reference sequence). V was pared by 5 bases and J by 6 bases, with 13 bases of the junction left unmatched. The CDR3 is 16 residues long.

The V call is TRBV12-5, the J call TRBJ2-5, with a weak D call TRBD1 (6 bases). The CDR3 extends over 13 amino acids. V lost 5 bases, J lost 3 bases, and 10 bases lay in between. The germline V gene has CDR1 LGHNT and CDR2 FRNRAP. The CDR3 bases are TGTGCTAGTGGTACCGGGACAAAAGAGACCCAGTACTTC. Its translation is CASGTGTKETQYF.

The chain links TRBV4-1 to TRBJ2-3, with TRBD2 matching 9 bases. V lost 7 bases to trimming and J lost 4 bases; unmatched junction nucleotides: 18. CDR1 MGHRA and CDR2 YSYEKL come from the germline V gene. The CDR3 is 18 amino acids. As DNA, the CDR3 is TGCGCCAGCACCCTATTCGGGACTAGCAGAAGTTCTGCAGATACGCAGTATTTT. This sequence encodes CASTLFGTSRSSADTQYF.

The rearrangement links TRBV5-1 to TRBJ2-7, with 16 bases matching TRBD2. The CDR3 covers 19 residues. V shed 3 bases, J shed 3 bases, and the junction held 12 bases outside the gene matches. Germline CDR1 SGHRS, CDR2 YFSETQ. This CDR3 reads CASSSGLAGGRVVRYEQYF. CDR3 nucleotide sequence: TGCGCCAGCAGCTCGGGACTAGCGGGAGGGCGGGTCGTCCGCTACGAGCAGTACTTC.

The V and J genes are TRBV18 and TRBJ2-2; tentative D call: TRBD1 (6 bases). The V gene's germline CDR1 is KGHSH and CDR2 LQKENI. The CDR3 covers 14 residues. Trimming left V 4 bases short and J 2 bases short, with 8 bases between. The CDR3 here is CASSRGGNTGELFF. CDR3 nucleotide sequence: TGTGCCAGCTCACGAGGGGGTAACACCGGGGAGCTGTTTTTT.

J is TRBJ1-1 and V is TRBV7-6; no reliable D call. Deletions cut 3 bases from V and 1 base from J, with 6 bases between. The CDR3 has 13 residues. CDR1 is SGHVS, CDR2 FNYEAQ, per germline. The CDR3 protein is CASSFEGNTEAFF. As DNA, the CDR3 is TGTGCCAGCAGCTTCGAGGGGAACACTGAAGCTTTCTTT.

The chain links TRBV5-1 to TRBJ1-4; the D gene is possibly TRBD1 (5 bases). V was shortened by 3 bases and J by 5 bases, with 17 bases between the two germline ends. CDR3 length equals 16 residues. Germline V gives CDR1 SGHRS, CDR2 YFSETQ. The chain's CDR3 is CASSSAPRQRNEKLFF. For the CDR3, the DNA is TGCGCCAGCAGCTCCGCCCCTAGACAGAGAAATGAAAAACTGTTTTTT.

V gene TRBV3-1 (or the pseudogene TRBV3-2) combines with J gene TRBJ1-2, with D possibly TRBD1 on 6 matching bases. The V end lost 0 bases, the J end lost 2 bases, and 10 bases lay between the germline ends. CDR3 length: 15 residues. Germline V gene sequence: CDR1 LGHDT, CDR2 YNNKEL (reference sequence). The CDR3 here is CASSQDLGTNYGYTF. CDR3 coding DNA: TGTGCCAGCAGCCAAGACTTAGGGACAAACTATGGCTACACCTTC.

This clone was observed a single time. The CDR3 loop reads CASSRNMGQPQHF. The CDR3 region has the DNA TGTGCCAGCAGTCGCAACATGGGCCAGCCCCAGCATTTT. J is TRBJ1-5 and V is TRBV12-3 or TRBV12-4; no clear D gene. CDR3 length: 13 residues. Trimming removed 5 bases from V and 7 bases from J, with 12 bases in between.

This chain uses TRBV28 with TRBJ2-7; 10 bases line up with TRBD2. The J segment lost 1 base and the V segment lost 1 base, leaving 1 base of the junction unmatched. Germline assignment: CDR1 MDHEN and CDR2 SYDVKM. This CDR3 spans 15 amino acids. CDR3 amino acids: CASSLSSGSSYEQYF. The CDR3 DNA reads TGTGCCAGCAGTTTATCTAGCGGGAGTTCCTACGAGCAGTACTTC.

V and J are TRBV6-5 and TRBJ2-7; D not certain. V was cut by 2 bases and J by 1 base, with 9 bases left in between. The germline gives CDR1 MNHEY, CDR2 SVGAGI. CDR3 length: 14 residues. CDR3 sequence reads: CASSYGSESYEQYF. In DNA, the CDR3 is TGTGCCAGCAGTTACGGAAGCGAATCCTACGAGCAGTACTTC.

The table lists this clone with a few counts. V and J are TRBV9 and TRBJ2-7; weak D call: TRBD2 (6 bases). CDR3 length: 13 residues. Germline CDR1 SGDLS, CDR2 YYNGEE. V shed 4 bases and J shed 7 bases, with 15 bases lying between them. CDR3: CASSPQRAGEQYF. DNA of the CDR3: TGTGCCAGCAGCCCCCAGAGGGCGGGAGAGCAGTACTTC.

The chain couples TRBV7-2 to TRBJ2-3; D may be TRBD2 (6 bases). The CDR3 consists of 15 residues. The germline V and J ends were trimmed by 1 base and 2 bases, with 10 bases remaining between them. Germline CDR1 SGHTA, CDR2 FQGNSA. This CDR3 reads CASSLGLGDTDTQYF. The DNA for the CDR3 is TGTGCCAGCAGCTTAGGACTAGGAGACACAGATACGCAGTATTTT.